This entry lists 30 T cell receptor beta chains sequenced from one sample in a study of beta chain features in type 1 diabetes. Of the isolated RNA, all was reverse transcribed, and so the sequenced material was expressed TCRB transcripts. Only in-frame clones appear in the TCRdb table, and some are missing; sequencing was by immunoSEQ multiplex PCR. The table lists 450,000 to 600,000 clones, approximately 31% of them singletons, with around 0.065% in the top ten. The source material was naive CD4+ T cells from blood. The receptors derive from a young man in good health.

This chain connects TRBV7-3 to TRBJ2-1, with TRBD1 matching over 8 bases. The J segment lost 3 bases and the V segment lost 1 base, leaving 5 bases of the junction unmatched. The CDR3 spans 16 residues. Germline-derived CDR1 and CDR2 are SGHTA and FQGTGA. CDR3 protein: CASSLIAGGGYNEQFF. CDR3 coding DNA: TGTGCCAGCAGCTTAATAGCAGGGGGCGGCTACAATGAGCAGTTCTTC.

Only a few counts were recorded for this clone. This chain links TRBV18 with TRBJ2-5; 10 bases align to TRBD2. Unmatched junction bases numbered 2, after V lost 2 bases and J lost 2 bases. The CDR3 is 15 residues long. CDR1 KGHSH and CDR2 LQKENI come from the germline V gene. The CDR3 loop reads CASSPWTSGQETQYF. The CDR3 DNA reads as TGTGCCAGCTCACCATGGACTAGCGGACAAGAGACCCAGTACTTC.

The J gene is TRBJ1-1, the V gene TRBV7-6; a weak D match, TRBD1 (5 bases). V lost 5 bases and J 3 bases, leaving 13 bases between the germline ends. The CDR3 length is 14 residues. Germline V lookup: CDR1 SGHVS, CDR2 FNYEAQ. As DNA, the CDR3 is TGTGCCAGCAGCCCTGGGACGAGGGACACTGAAGCTTTCTTT. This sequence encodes CASSPGTRDTEAFF. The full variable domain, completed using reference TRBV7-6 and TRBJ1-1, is GAGVSQSPRYKVTKRGQDVALRCDPISGHVSLYWYRQALGQGPEFLTYFNYEAQQDKSGLPNDRFSAERPEGSISTLTIQRTEQRDSAMYRCASSPGTRDTEAFFGQGTRLTVV.

The CDR3 spells CALFRGVNQPQHF. The CDR3 bases are TGTGCCCTCTTTAGGGGCGTTAATCAGCCCCAGCATTTT. This sequence joins TRBV30 and TRBJ1-5, with D possibly being TRBD1 (5 bases). Germline assignment: CDR1 GTSNPN and CDR2 SVGIG (reference sequence). Deletions cut 8 bases from V and 4 bases from J, with 15 bases between. The CDR3 spans 13 residues.

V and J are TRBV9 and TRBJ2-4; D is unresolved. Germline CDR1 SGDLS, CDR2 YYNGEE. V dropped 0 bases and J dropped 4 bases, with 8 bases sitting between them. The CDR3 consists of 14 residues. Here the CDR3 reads CASSVADGKNIQYF. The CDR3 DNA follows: TGTGCCAGCAGCGTAGCTGATGGGAAAAACATTCAGTACTTC.

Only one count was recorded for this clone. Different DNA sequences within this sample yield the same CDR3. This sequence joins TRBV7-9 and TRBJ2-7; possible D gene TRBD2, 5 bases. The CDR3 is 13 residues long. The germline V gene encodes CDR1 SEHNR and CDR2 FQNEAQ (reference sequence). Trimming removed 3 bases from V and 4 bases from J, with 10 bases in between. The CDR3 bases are TGTGCCAGCAGCTTCTCCAGCGGATACGAGCAGTACTTC. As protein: CASSFSSGYEQYF.

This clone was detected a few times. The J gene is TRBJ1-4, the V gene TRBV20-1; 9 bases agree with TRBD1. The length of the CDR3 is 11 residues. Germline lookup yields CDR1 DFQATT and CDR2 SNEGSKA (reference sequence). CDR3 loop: CRGQGGEKLFF. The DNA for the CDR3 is TGCAGGGGACAGGGAGGCGAAAAACTGTTTTTT.

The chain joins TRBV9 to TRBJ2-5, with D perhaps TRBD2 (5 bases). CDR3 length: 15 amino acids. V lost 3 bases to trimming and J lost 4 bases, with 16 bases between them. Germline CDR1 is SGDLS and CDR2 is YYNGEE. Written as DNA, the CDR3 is TGTGCCAGCAGCGCTCTGGTGGGCGGAGGAGAGACCCAGTACTTC. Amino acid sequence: CASSALVGGGETQYF. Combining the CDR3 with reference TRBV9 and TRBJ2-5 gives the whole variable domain DSGVTQTPKHLITATGQRVTLRCSPRSGDLSVYWYQQSLDQGLQFLIQYYNGEERAKGNILERFSAQQFPDLHSELNLSSLELGDSALYFCASSALVGGGETQYFGPGTRLLVL.

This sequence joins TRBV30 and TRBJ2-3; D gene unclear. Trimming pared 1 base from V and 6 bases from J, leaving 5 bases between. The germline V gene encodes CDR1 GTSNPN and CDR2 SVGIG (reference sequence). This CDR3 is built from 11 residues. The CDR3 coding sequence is TGTGCCTGGAGTGGTCGGGATACGCAGTATTTT. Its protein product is CAWSGRDTQYF.

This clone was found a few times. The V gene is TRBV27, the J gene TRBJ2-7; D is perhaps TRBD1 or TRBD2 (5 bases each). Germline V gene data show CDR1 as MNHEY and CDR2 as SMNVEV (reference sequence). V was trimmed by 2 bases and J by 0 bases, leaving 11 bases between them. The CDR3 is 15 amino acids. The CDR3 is CASSLEGRSSYEQYF. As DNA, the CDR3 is TGTGCCAGCAGTTTAGAGGGGCGAAGCTCCTACGAGCAGTACTTC.

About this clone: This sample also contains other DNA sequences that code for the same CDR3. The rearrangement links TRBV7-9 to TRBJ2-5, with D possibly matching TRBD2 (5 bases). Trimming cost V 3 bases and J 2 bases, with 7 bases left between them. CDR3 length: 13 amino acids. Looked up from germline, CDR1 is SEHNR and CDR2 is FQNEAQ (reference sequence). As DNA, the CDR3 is TGTGCCAGCAGCTTGTCGGGGCAAGAGACCCAGTACTTC. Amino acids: CASSLSGQETQYF.

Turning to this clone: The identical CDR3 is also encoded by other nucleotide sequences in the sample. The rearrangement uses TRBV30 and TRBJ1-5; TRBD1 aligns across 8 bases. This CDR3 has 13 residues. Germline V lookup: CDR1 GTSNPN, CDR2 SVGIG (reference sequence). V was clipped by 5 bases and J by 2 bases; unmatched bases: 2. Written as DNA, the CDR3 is TGTGCCTGGGGACAGGGAGGCAATCAGCCCCAGCATTTT. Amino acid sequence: CAWGQGGNQPQHF. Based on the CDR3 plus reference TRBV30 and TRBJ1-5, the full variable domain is SQTIHQWPATLVQPVGSPLSLECTVEGTSNPNLYWYRQAAGRGLQLLFYSVGIGQISSEVPQNLSASRPQDRQFILSSKKLLLSDSGFYLCAWGQGGNQPQHFGDGTRLSIL.

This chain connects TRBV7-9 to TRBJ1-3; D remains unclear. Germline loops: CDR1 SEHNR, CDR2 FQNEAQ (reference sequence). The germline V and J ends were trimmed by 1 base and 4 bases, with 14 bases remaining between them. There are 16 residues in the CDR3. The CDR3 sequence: CASSLEADHAGNTIYF. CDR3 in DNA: TGTGCCAGCAGCTTAGAGGCGGACCACGCCGGAAACACCATATATTTT.

Here the CDR3 reads CASSHDTRETQYF. CDR3 DNA sequence: TGCGCCAGCAGCCACGATACTAGGGAAACCCAGTACTTC. The V and J genes are TRBV4-3 and TRBJ2-5; possible D gene TRBD2, 5 bases. Trimming shortened V by 3 bases and J by 8 bases, and 13 bases separated the two germline ends. The CDR3 spans 13 residues. Germline V gives CDR1 LGHNA, CDR2 YSLEER.

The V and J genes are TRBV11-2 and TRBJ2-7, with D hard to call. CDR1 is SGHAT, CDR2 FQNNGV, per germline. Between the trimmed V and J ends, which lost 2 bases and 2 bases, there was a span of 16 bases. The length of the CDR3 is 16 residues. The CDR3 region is CASSLRVKTGTYEQYF. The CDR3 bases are TGTGCCAGCAGCTTAAGGGTAAAAACCGGCACCTACGAGCAGTACTTC.

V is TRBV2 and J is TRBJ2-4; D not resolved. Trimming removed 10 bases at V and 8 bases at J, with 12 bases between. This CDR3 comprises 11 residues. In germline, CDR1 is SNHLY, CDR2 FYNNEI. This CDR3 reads CATLTGDIQYF. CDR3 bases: TGTGCCACCCTCACCGGCGACATTCAGTACTTC.

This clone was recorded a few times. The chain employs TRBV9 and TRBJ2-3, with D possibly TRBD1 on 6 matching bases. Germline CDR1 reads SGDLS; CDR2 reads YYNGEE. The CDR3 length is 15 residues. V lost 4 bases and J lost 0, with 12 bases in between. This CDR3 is CASSPETGSTDTQYF. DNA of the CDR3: TGTGCCAGCAGCCCTGAGACAGGTAGCACAGATACGCAGTATTTT.

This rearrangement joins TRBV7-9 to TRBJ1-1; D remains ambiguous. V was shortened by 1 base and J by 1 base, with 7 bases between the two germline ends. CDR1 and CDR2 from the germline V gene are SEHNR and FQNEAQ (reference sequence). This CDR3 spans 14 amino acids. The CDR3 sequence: CASSLDFGNTEAFF. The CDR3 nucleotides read TGTGCCAGCAGCTTAGACTTCGGGAACACTGAAGCTTTCTTT.

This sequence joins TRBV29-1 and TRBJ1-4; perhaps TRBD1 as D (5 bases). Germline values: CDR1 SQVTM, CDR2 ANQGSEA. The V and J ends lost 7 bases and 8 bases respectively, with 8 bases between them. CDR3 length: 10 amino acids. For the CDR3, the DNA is TGCAGCGGAGGGGACGAAAAACTGTTTTTT. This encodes CSGGDEKLFF.

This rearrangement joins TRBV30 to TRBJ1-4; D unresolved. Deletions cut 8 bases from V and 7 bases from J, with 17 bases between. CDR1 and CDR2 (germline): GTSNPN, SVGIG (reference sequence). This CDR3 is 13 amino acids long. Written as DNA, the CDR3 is TGTGCCCACAGACACTCTATGAGTGAAAAACTGTTTTTT. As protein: CAHRHSMSEKLFF.

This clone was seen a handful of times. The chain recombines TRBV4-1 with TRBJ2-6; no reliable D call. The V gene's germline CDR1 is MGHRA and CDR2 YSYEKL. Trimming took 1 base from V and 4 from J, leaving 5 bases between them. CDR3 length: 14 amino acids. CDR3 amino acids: CASSQAPGANVLTF. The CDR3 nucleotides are TGCGCCAGCAGCCAAGCACCCGGGGCCAACGTCCTGACTTTC.

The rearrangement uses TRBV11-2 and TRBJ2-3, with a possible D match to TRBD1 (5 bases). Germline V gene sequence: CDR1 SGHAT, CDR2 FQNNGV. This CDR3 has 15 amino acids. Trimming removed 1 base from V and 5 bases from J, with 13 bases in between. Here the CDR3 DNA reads TGTGCCAGCAGCTTAGGACAGCTTGGGGTAGATACGCAGTATTTT. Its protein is CASSLGQLGVDTQYF.

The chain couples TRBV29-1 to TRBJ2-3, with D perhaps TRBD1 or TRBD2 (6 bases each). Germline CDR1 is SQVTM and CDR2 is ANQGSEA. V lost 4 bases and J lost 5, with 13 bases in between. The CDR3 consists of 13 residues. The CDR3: CSVGGAAIDTQYF. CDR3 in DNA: TGCAGCGTTGGGGGGGCCGCCATAGATACGCAGTATTTT.

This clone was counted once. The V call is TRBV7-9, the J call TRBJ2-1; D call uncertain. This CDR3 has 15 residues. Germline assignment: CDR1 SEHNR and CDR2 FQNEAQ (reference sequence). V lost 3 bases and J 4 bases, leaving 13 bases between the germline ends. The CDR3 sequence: CASSFGSLPYNEQFF. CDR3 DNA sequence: TGTGCCAGCAGCTTCGGGTCTTTACCTTACAATGAGCAGTTCTTC.

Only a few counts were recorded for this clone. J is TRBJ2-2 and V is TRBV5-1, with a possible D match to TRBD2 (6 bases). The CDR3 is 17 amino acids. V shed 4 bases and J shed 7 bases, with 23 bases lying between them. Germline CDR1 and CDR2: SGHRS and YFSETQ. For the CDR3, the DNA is TGCGCCAGCAGCCTCGACACCGATTCGGCGGGAATCGGGGAGCTGTTTTTT. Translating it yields CASSLDTDSAGIGELFF.

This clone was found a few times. The CDR3 region has the DNA TGTGCCTGGGGGACGGGCAAGAGGTATGGCTACACCTTC. As protein: CAWGTGKRYGYTF. The chain is built from TRBV30 and TRBJ1-2; D is perhaps TRBD1 (5 bases). Germline CDR1 GTSNPN, CDR2 SVGIG (reference sequence). This CDR3 is 13 amino acids long. Trimming cost V 5 bases and J 5 bases, with 15 bases left between them.

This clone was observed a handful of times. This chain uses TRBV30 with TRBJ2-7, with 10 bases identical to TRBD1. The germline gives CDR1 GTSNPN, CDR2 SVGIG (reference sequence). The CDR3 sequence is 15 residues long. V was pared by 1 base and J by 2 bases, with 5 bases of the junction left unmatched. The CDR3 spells CAWSGGQGGAYEQYF. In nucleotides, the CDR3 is TGTGCCTGGAGTGGAGGACAGGGGGGAGCCTACGAGCAGTACTTC. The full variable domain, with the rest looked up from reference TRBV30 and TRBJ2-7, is SQTIHQWPATLVQPVGSPLSLECTVEGTSNPNLYWYRQAAGRGLQLLFYSVGIGQISSEVPQNLSASRPQDRQFILSSKKLLLSDSGFYLCAWSGGQGGAYEQYFGPGTRLTVT.

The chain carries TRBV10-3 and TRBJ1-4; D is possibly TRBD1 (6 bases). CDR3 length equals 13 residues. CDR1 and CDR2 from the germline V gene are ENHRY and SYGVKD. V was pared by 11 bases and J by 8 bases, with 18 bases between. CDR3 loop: CASQQGVKEKLFF. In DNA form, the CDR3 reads TGTGCCTCCCAACAGGGAGTGAAGGAAAAACTGTTTTTT.

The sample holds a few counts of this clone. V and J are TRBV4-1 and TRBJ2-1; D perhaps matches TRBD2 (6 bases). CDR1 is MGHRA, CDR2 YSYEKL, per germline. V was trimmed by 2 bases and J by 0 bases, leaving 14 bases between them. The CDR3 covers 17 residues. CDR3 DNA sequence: TGCGCCAGCAGCCAAACTGGCTGGGGGGTCTCCTACAATGAGCAGTTCTTC. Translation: CASSQTGWGVSYNEQFF.

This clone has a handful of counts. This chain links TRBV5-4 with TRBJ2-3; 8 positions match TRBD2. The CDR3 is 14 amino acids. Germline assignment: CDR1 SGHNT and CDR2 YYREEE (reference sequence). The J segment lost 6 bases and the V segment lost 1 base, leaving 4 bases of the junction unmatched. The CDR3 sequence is CASSLLSGKDTQYF. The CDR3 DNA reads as TGTGCCAGCAGCTTGCTTAGCGGGAAGGATACGCAGTATTTT.